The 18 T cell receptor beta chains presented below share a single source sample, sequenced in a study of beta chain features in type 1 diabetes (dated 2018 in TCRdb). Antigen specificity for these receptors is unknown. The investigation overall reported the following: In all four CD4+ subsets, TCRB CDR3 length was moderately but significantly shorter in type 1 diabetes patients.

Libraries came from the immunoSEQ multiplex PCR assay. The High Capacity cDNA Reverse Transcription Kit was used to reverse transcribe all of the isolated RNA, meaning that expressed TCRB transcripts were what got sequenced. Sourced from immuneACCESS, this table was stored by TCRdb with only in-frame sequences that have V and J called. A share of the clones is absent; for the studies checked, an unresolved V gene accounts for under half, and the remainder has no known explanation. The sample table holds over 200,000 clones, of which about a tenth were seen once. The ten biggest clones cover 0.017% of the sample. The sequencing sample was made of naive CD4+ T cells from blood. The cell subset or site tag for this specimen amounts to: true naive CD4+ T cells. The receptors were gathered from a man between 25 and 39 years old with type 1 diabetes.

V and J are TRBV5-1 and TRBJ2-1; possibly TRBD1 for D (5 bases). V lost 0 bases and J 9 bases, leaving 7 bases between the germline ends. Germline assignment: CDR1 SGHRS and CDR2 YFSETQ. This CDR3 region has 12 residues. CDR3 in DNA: TGCGCCAGCAGCTTGGAGACAGTTGAGCAGTTCTTC. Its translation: CASSLETVEQFF.

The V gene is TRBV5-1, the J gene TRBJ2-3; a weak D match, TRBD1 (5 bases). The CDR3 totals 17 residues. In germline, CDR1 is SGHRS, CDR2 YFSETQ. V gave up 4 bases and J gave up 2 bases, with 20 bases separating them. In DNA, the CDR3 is TGCGCCAGCAGCGCCAGAGGCAGGGCGCAGATCACAGATACGCAGTATTTT. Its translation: CASSARGRAQITDTQYF. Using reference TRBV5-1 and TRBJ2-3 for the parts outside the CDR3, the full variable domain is KAGVTQTPRYLIKTRGQQVTLSCSPISGHRSVSWYQQTPGQGLQFLFEYFSETQRNKGNFPGRFSGRQFSNSRSEMNVSTLELGDSALYLCASSARGRAQITDTQYFGPGTRLTVL.

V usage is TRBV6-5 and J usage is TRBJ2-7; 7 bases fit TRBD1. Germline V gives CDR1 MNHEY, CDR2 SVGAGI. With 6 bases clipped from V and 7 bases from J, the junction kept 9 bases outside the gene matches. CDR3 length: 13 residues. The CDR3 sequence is CASSTTGVSEQYF. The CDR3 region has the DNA TGTGCCAGCAGCACCACAGGGGTGAGTGAGCAGTACTTC.

The CDR3 region is CASSVVGGQETQYF. CDR3 sequence (DNA): TGTGCCAGCAGCGTAGTCGGGGGCCAAGAGACCCAGTACTTC. The gene calls are TRBV9 and TRBJ2-5, with D possibly being TRBD2 (6 bases). Deletions cut 0 bases from V and 1 base from J, with 7 bases between. Germline V gene lookup returns CDR1 SGDLS and CDR2 YYNGEE. This CDR3 is 14 amino acids long.

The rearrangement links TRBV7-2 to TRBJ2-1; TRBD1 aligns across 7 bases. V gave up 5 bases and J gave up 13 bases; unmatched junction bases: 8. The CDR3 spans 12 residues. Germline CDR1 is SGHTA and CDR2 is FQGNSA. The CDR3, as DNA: TGTGCCAGCAGCCAAGACAGGGCCCCTCAGTTCTTC. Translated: CASSQDRAPQFF.

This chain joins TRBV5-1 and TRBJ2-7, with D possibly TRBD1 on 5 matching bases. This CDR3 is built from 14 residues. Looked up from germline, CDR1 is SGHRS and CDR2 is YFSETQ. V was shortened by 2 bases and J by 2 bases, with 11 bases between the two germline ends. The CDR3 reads CASSFDSGPYEQYF. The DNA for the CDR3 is TGCGCCAGCAGCTTTGACTCAGGGCCCTACGAGCAGTACTTC.

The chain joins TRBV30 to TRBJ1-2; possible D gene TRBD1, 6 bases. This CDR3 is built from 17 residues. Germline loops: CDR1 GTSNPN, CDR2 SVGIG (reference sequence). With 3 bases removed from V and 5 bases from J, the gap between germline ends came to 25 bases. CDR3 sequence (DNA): TGTGCCTGGAGCCCCCGAGGGGGACCCGCACCCTCGTATGGCTACACCTTC. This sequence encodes CAWSPRGGPAPSYGYTF.

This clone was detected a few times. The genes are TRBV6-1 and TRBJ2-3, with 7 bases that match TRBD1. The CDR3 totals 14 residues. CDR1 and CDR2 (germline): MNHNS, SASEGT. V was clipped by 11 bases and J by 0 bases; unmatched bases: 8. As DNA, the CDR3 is TGTGCCGGAAGGACAGGCCTAAGCACAGATACGCAGTATTTT. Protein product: CAGRTGLSTDTQYF.

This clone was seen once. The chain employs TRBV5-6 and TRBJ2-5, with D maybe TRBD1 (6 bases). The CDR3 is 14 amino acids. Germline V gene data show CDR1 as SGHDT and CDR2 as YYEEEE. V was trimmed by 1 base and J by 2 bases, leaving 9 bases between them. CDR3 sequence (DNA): TGTGCCAGCAGCTTGAAGCAGGGGCAAGAGACCCAGTACTTC. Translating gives CASSLKQGQETQYF.

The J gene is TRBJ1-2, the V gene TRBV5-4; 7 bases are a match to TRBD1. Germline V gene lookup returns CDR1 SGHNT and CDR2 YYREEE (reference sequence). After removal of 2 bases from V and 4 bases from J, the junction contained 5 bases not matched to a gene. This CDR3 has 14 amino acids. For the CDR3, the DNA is TGTGCCAGCAGCTTCTTTACAGGGGCCTATGGCTACACCTTC. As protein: CASSFFTGAYGYTF.

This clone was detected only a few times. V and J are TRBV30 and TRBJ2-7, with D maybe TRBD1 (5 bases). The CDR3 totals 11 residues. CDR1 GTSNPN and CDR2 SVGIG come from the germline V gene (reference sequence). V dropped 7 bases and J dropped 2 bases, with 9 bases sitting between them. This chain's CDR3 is CALSTAYEQYF. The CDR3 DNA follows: TGTGCCTTGTCGACAGCCTACGAGCAGTACTTC.

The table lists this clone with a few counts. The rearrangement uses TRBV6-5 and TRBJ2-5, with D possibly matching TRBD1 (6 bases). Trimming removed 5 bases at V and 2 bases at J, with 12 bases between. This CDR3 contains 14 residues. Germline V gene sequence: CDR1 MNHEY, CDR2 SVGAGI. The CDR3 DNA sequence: TGTGCCAGCAGTCAAGGACAGTTGCAAGAGACCCAGTACTTC. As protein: CASSQGQLQETQYF.

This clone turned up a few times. CDR3 coding DNA: TGTGCCAGCAGCCAAGATTTCGGTAATTCACCCCTCCACTTT. This gives the protein CASSQDFGNSPLHF. The chain combines TRBV14 with TRBJ1-6; no clear D. The CDR3 loop spans 14 amino acids. Germline lookup yields CDR1 SGHDN and CDR2 FVKESK. Trimming cost V 0 bases and J 6 bases, with 6 bases left between them.

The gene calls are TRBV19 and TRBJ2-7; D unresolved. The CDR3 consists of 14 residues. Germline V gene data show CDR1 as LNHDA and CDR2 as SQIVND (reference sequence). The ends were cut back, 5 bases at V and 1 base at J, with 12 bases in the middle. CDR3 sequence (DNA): TGTGCCAGTAGTTCTACCTCAGCGTCCTACGAGCAGTACTTC. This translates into CASSSTSASYEQYF.

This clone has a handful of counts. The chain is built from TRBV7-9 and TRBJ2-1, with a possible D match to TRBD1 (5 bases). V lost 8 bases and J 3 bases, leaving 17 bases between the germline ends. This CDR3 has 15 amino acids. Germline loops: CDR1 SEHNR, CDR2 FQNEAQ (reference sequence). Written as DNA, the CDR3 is TGTGCCAGCTCACCCCCAGGACATTACTACAATGAGCAGTTCTTC. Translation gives CASSPPGHYYNEQFF. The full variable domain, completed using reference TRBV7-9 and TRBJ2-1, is DTGVSQNPRHKITKRGQNVTFRCDPISEHNRLYWYRQTLGQGPEFLTYFQNEAQLEKSRLLSDRFSAERPKGSFSTLEIQRTEQGDSAMYLCASSPPGHYYNEQFFGPGTRLTVL.

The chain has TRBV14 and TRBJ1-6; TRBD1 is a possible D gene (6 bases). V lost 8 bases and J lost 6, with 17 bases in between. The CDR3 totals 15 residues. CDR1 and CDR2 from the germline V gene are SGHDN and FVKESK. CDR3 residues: CASRPSGGPNSPLHF. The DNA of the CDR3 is TGTGCCAGCCGCCCCAGTGGGGGCCCTAATTCACCCCTCCACTTT.

The CDR3 region is CASSFTGVRETQYF. CDR3 coding DNA: TGTGCCAGCAGCTTCACCGGTGTAAGAGAGACCCAGTACTTC. The rearrangement uses TRBV14 and TRBJ2-5; no reliable D call. CDR3 length: 14 residues. CDR1 and CDR2 from the germline V gene are SGHDN and FVKESK. Trimming stripped 5 bases from V and 4 bases from J, with 14 bases between.

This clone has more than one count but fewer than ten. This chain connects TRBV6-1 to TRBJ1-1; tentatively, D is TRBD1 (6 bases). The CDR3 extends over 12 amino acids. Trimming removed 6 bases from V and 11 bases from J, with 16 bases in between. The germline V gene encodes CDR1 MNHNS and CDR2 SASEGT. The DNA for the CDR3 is TGTGCCAGCAGCTGGTGGGCAGGGGAGGCTTTCTTT. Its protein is CASSWWAGEAFF.